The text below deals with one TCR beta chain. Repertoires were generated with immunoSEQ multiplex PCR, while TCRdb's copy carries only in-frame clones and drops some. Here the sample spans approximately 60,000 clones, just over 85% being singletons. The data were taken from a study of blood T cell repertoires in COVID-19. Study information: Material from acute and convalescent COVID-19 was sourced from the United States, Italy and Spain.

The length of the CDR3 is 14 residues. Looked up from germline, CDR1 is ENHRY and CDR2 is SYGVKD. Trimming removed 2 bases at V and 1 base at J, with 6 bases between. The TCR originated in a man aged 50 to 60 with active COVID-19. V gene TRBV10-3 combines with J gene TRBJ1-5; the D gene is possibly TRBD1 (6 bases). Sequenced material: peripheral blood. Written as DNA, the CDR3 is TGTGCCATCAGTGAGGGGGGCAGCAATCAGCCCCAGCATTTT. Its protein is CAISEGGSNQPQHF.